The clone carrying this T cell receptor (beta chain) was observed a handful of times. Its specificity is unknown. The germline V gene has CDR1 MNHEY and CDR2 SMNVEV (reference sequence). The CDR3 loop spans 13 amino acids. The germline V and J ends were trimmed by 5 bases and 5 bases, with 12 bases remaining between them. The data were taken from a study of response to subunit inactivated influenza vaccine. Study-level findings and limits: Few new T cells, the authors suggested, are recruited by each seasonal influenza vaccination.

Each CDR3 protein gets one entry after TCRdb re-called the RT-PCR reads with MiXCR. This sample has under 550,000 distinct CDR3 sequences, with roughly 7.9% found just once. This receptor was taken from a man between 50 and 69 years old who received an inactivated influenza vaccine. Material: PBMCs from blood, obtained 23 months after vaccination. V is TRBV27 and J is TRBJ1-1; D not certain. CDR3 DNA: TGTGCCAGCAGTCCTACCCGGGTGACTGAAGCTTTCTTT. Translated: CASSPTRVTEAFF.